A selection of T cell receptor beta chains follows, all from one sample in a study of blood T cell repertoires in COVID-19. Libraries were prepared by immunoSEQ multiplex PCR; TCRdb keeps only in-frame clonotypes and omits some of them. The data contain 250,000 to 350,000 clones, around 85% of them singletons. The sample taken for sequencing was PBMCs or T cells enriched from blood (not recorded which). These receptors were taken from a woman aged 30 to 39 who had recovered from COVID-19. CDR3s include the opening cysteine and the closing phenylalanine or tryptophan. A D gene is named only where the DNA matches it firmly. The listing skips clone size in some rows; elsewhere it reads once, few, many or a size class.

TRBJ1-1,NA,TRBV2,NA,TGTGCCAGCAGGGAACTCGCAGGGGTAAACACTGAAGCTTTCTTT,CASRELAGVNTEAFF
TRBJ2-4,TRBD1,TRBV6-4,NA,TGTGCCAGCAGTGCACCCCGGGACAGGGATGGGATAGTAGCCAAAAACATTCAGTACTTC,CASSAPRDRDGIVAKNIQYF
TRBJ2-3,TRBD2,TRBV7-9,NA,TGTGCCAGCAGCTTAGGAGGCGGGGGGGCGAAAGATACGCAGTATTTT,CASSLGGGGAKDTQYF
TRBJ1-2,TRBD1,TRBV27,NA,TGTGCCAGCAGTTTAGGACAGGGCCTGGGTGGCTACACCTTC,CASSLGQGLGGYTF
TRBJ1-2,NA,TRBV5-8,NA,TGTGCCAGCAGCTTTCAGGCAGGGGCACCCGATGGCTACACCTTC,CASSFQAGAPDGYTF
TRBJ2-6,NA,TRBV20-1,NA,TGCAGTGCTAGTCGGGGGTTTGGGGCCAACGTCCTGACTTTC,CSASRGFGANVLTF
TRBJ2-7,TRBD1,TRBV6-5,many,TGTGCCAGCAGTTACTCCAGGGGGAACTCCTACGAGCAGTACTTC,CASSYSRGNSYEQYF
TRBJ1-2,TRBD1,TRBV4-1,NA,TGCGCCAGCAGGAGACAGGGGGCAGGCTATGGCTACACCTTC,CASRRQGAGYGYTF
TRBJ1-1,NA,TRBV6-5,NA,TGTGCCAGCTTACAGAACATGAACACTGAAGCTTTCTTT,CASLQNMNTEAFF
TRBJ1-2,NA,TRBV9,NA,TGTGCCAGCAGCGTAGGGGCGGCGGGAAGATATGGCTACACCTTC,CASSVGAAGRYGYTF
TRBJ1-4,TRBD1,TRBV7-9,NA,TGTGCCAGCAGCACCGGGACAGGGATTGCTAATGAAAAACTGTTTTTT,CASSTGTGIANEKLFF
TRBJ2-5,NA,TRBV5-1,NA,TGCGCCAGCAGCTCGTACAACAATGGCGGAGAGACCCAGTACTTC,CASSSYNNGGETQYF
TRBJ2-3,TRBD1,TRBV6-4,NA,TGTGCCAGCTGGACGATGGAGACAGGGGGCGCAGATACGCAGTATTTT,CASWTMETGGADTQYF
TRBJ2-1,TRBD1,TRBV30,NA,TGTGCCTGGAGCGCCCTCGGACAGGATGCGTACAATGAGCAGTTCTTC,CAWSALGQDAYNEQFF
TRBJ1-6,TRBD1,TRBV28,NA,TGTGCCAGCAGCCCCACAGGGGCGAACGATTCACCCCTCCACTTT,CASSPTGANDSPLHF
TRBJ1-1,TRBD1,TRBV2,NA,TGTGCCAGCAGTACCATACAGGGGAGCACTGAAGCTTTCTTT,CASSTIQGSTEAFF
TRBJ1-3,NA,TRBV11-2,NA,TGTGCCAGCAGCTTAGATGCTTTGGGCAACACCATATATTTT,CASSLDALGNTIYF
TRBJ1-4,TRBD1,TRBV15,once,TGTGCCACCAGCAGAGACCCAGGGGGGAGTGAAAAACTGTTTTTT,CATSRDPGGSEKLFF
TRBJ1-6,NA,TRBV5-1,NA,TGCGCCTCAAGGTGGCAGGCCAACTATAATTCACCCCTCCACTTT,CASRWQANYNSPLHF
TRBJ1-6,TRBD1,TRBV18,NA,TGTGCCAGCTCACCCTGGGACAGGCCAAATTCACCCCTCCACTTT,CASSPWDRPNSPLHF
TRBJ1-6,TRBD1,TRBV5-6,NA,TGTGCCAGCAGCTCGACAGGGGTTAGATCTTCACCCCTCCACTTT,CASSSTGVRSSPLHF
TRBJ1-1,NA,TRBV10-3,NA,TGTGCCATCAAACCCGACAGTGGGTACACTGAAGCTTTCTTT,CAIKPDSGYTEAFF
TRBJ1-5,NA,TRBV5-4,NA,TGTGCCAGCAGCTTGTTGGGGGGAACTCAGCCCCAGCATTTT,CASSLLGGTQPQHF
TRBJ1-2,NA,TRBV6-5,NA,TGTGCCAGCAGTTACTCCGCGGGCCCAGCGGGTGGCTACACCTTC,CASSYSAGPAGGYTF
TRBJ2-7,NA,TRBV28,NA,TGTGCCAGCGGCCTCCCCGTTGGTTACGAGCAGTACTTC,CASGLPVGYEQYF
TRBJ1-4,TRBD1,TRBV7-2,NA,TGTGCCAGCAGCGATTACAGGGGGCGTGATGAAAAACTGTTTTTT,CASSDYRGRDEKLFF
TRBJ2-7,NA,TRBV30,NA,TGTGCCTGGAGGACCACAGAAACCTACGAGCAGTACTTC,CAWRTTETYEQYF
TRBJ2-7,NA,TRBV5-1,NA,TGCGCCAGCAGCTTGGCCCGGACGGGGTCCTACGAGCAGTACTTC,CASSLARTGSYEQYF
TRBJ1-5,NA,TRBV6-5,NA,TGTGCCAGCAGTTACGTAGAACGGCCCCAGCATTTT,CASSYVERPQHF
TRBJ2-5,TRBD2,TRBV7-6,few,TGTGCCAGCAGCCCTAGGGGTCTAGCGGGAGGGTCGAAGACCCAGTACTTC,CASSPRGLAGGSKTQYF
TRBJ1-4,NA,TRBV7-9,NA,TGTGCCAGCAGCTCCAGACAGCAGGGGAAGACAACTAATGAAAAACTGTTTTTT,CASSSRQQGKTTNEKLFF
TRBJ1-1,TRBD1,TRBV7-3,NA,TGTGCCAGCAGCTTAGACAGGGGTACTGAAGCTTTCTTT,CASSLDRGTEAFF
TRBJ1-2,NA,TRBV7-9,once,TGTGCCAGCAGCTTAGAATACAGTGCACTGAACTATGGCTACACCTTC,CASSLEYSALNYGYTF
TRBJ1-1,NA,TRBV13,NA,TGTGCCAGCACTAAACTCCTTGGGAGGAACACTGAAGCTTTCTTT,CASTKLLGRNTEAFF
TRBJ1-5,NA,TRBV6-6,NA,TGTGCCAGCATGCTCGGTCGGCAGGGTAGCAATCAGCCCCAGCATTTT,CASMLGRQGSNQPQHF
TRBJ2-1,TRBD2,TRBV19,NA,TGTGCCAGTAGCCTTCCGGGACTAGCCCACAATGAGCAGTTCTTC,CASSLPGLAHNEQFF
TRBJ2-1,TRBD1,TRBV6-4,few,TGTGCCAGCAGTGATGATACAGGGGGCTCCTACAATGAGCAGTTCTTC,CASSDDTGGSYNEQFF
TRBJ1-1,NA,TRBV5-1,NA,TGCGCCAGCAGCTTGGCCTTTGGGGGGAGGTACACTGAAGCTTTCTTT,CASSLAFGGRYTEAFF
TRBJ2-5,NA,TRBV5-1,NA,TGCGCCAGCAGCTTGAGCGGAAGCAACCAAGAGACCCAGTACTTC,CASSLSGSNQETQYF
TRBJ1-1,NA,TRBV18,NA,TGTGCCAGCTCACTCGCACAGGGGAACACTGAAGCTTTCTTT,CASSLAQGNTEAFF
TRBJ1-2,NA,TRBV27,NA,TGTGCCAGCAGTTTATTAGGGGATGATGGCTACACCTTC,CASSLLGDDGYTF
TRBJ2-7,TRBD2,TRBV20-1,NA,TGCAGTGGCCCTAGCGGTAACTTC,CSGPSGNF
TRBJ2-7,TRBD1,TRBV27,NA,TGTGCCAGCAGCAGGGACAGCTCCTACGAGCAGTACTTC,CASSRDSSYEQYF
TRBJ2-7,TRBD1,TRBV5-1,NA,TGCGCCAGCAGCTCCGGGACAGGGAACTACGAGCAGTACTTC,CASSSGTGNYEQYF
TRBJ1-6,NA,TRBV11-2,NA,TGTGCCAGCAGCCGACAAGTTTCACCCCTCCACTTT,CASSRQVSPLHF
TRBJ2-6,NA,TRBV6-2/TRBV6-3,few,TGTGCCAGCAGTTACCCAGGAGGGGTGAGGGCCAACGTCCTGACTTTC,CASSYPGGVRANVLTF
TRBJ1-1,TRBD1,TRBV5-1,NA,TGCGCCAGCAGCTTGCAGGGACAGGGGTCCCGAGAGGTCAACACTGAAGCTTTCTTT,CASSLQGQGSREVNTEAFF
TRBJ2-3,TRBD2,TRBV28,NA,TGTGCCAGCAGTTACCCCAGCGGGGGAAGCACAGATACGCAGTATTTT,CASSYPSGGSTDTQYF